The 27 T cell receptor beta chains below were found in one sample sequenced in a study of T-cell reconstitution after alpha-beta-depleted transplantation in children (TCRdb year 2016). The method was PCR. Sequencing instrument: Illumina HiSeq 2500. Molecular barcoding was employed in the preparation of TCR libraries, with unique molecular identifiers being used to normalize TCRbeta repertoire quantification. TCRdb took the public reads, trimmed them with fastp at Q25, ran MiXCR for clone calling and kept in-frame beta chains. Each CDR3 protein gets just one entry, which takes the most common genes and DNA from the rows behind it. This sample is represented by roughly 220,000 distinct CDR3 sequences; about 8.4% of them were singletons. The ten largest make up 35% of the sample. The treatment or condition tag for this specimen amounts to: allogeneic hematopoietic cell transplantation with graft depleted of TCRalphabeta T cells and CD19 B cells.

Specimen: PBMCs, mostly from graft donor cells, collected 360 days after TCRalphabeta/CD19-depleted stem cell transplant. The receptors stem from a male patient aged 2 to 9 who had a stem cell transplant for acute myeloid leukemia, so the T cells may come from the graft donor.

The chain uses TRBV4-1 and TRBJ1-3; D is unclear. The V gene's germline CDR1 is MGHRA and CDR2 YSYEKL. This CDR3 has 16 amino acids. V dropped 0 bases and J dropped 8 bases, with 17 bases sitting between them. CDR3 nucleotides: TGCGCCAGCAGCCAAGAGGGCAGACCCCTAGGAGACACCATATATTTT. Protein product: CASSQEGRPLGDTIYF.

This clonotype showed up many times. This chain connects TRBV7-9 to TRBJ2-3; D gene ambiguous. The CDR3 is made up of 13 amino acids. V lost 4 bases and J 1 base, leaving 6 bases between the germline ends. Germline lookup yields CDR1 SEHNR and CDR2 FQNEAQ (reference sequence). CDR3 sequence reads: CASSYAGTDTQYF. DNA for the CDR3: TGTGCCAGCAGCTATGCCGGCACAGATACGCAGTATTTT.

This clonotype was seen more than once but under ten times. The rearrangement uses TRBV7-3 and TRBJ2-1, with 9 positions matching TRBD2. CDR1 is SGHTA, CDR2 FQGTGA, per germline. The CDR3 consists of 15 residues. V shed 4 bases, J shed 2 bases, and the junction held 3 bases outside the gene matches. The CDR3 nucleotides are TGTGCCAGCAGCTCGATAGCGGGAGCCTACAATGAGCAGTTCTTC. Its translation: CASSSIAGAYNEQFF.

The CDR3 protein is CASSWTVDEKLFF. The DNA of the CDR3 is TGTGCCAGCAGTTGGACGGTAGATGAAAAACTGTTTTTT. The gene calls are TRBV12-3 or TRBV12-4 and TRBJ1-4; D remains ambiguous. V lost 4 bases, J lost 6 bases, and 9 bases lay in between. The CDR3 has 13 amino acids.

At least ten counts were recorded for this clonotype. The rearrangement joins TRBV5-1 to TRBJ1-1; TRBD1 matches 9 bases. CDR1 and CDR2 from the germline V gene are SGHRS and YFSETQ. The junction had 5 bases not matched to a gene; V was cut back by 4 bases and J by 7 bases. CDR3 length equals 13 residues. CDR3 sequence reads: CASSPGQGREAFF. CDR3 nucleotides: TGCGCCAGCAGCCCGGGACAGGGCCGTGAAGCTTTCTTT. Full variable domain (missing parts from reference TRBV5-1 and TRBJ1-1): KAGVTQTPRYLIKTRGQQVTLSCSPISGHRSVSWYQQTPGQGLQFLFEYFSETQRNKGNFPGRFSGRQFSNSRSEMNVSTLELGDSALYLCASSPGQGREAFFGQGTRLTVV.

This clonotype appeared a few times. The chain couples TRBV7-6 to TRBJ2-1; TRBD2 aligns across 12 bases. Germline CDR1 is SGHVS and CDR2 is FNYEAQ. J gave up 6 bases and V 6 bases, and 9 bases lay outside the gene matches. The CDR3 sequence is 16 residues long. The CDR3 region is CASRGLAGPGINEQFF. For the CDR3, the DNA is TGTGCCAGCAGAGGACTAGCGGGACCCGGAATCAATGAGCAGTTCTTC.

J is TRBJ2-7 and V is TRBV20-1, with D hard to call. Trimming removed 5 bases at V and 2 bases at J, with 7 bases between. From germline, CDR1 is DFQATT and CDR2 SNEGSKA (reference sequence). The CDR3 sequence is 11 residues long. In DNA, the CDR3 is TGCAGTGCTGGATCAGCCTACGAGCAGTACGTC. This gives the protein CSAGSAYEQYV.

This clonotype came up many times. V and J are TRBV7-6 and TRBJ2-3, with unresolved D. V was cut by 2 bases and J by 4 bases, with 13 bases left in between. CDR3 length equals 15 residues. Germline V lookup: CDR1 SGHVS, CDR2 FNYEAQ. The CDR3: CASSLQVLRSDTQYF. In nucleotides, the CDR3 is TGTGCCAGCAGCTTACAGGTTTTGCGATCAGATACGCAGTATTTT.

The V gene is TRBV7-2, the J gene TRBJ2-3, with D hard to call. Trimming pared 6 bases from V and 3 bases from J, leaving 4 bases between. This CDR3 contains 11 residues. Germline lookup yields CDR1 SGHTA and CDR2 FQGNSA. The CDR3 loop reads CASRQTDTQYF. The CDR3 DNA sequence: TGTGCCAGCAGGCAAACAGATACGCAGTATTTT.

This clonotype was counted at least ten times. The chain is built from TRBV7-9 and TRBJ2-5; tentatively, D is TRBD1 or TRBD2 (5 bases each). The length of the CDR3 is 15 residues. CDR1 and CDR2 (germline): SEHNR, FQNEAQ (reference sequence). V was shortened by 5 bases and J by 3 bases, with 16 bases between the two germline ends. CDR3 nucleotide sequence: TGTGCCAGCAGCCTCCCTCGGGGCTGGGAAGAGACCCAGTACTTC. Translation: CASSLPRGWEETQYF.

The chain links TRBV7-2 to TRBJ2-1; the D call may be TRBD1 or TRBD2 (6 bases each). The V gene lost 5 bases and the J gene lost 3 bases, with 14 bases spanning the gap. The CDR3 runs to 15 residues. The germline V gene encodes CDR1 SGHTA and CDR2 FQGNSA. The CDR3 coding sequence is TGTGCCAGCAGCACTAACAGGGAGGTCTACAATGAGCAGTTCTTC. Translating it yields CASSTNREVYNEQFF.

In its sample, this clonotype was seen a few times. The rearrangement uses TRBV19 and TRBJ1-1; 11 bases match TRBD1. Germline lookup yields CDR1 LNHDA and CDR2 SQIVND (reference sequence). The CDR3 covers 16 residues. With V trimmed by 6 bases and J by 0 bases, 6 bases remained unmatched. The CDR3 sequence is CASRRTGGVMNTEAFF. For the CDR3, the DNA is TGTGCCAGTAGGCGGACAGGGGGCGTAATGAACACTGAAGCTTTCTTT.

This clonotype has ten or more counts. CDR3: CASSFTLGETQYF. In DNA, the CDR3 is TGTGCCAGCAGCTTTACCTTAGGAGAGACCCAGTACTTC. The chain joins TRBV7-2 to TRBJ2-5, with D hard to call. This CDR3 is built from 13 residues. Germline loops: CDR1 SGHTA, CDR2 FQGNSA. Trimming stripped 3 bases from V and 4 bases from J, with 9 bases between.

As DNA, the CDR3 is TGTGCCAGCAGTATTATGGGGGCGGGCAGGGGACCCTCCTACGAGCAGTACTTC. Its protein product is CASSIMGAGRGPSYEQYF. The rearrangement links TRBV28 to TRBJ2-7; D may be TRBD1 (6 bases). Germline V lookup: CDR1 MDHEN, CDR2 SYDVKM. Trimming shortened V by 5 bases and J by 0 bases, and 23 bases separated the two germline ends. CDR3 size: 18 residues.

This clonotype came up a few times. This chain uses TRBV30 with TRBJ1-5; no firm D call. V was pared by 0 bases and J by 3 bases, with 9 bases between. Germline values: CDR1 GTSNPN, CDR2 SVGIG (reference sequence). This CDR3 is 14 amino acids long. CDR3 sequence: CAWSVVSNNQPQHF. CDR3 nucleotide sequence: TGTGCCTGGAGTGTTGTCAGCAACAATCAGCCCCAGCATTTT. Supplemented by reference TRBV30 and TRBJ1-5, the full variable domain reads SQTIHQWPATLVQPVGSPLSLECTVEGTSNPNLYWYRQAAGRGLQLLFYSVGIGQISSEVPQNLSASRPQDRQFILSSKKLLLSDSGFYLCAWSVVSNNQPQHFGDGTRLSIL.

This clonotype appeared a single time. It may be a read error: a sequence one base away is much more abundant. This chain links TRBV6-5 with TRBJ2-7; 9 bases line up with TRBD2. CDR1 is MNHEY and CDR2 is SVGAGI in the germline V gene. This CDR3 spans 15 amino acids. CDR3 loop: CARSYSRTSEYEQYF. The CDR3, as DNA: TGTGCCAGGAGTTACTCAAGGACTAGCGAGTACGAGCAGTACTTC.

The gene calls are TRBV4-1 and TRBJ2-7; 8 bases match TRBD2. Trimming took 4 bases from V and 2 from J; bases not matched to a gene: 22. The CDR3 covers 20 residues. Germline V gives CDR1 MGHRA, CDR2 YSYEKL. The CDR3 loop reads CASSLGTDGLAWSGTYEQYF. In nucleotides, the CDR3 is TGCGCCAGCAGCCTCGGGACGGATGGACTAGCCTGGTCTGGAACCTACGAGCAGTACTTC.

The chain links TRBV13 to TRBJ2-7, with TRBD2 as a possible D gene (5 bases). Trimming took off 5 bases at V and 2 bases at J, with 13 bases between the two ends. Germline V gives CDR1 PRHDT, CDR2 FYEKMQ (reference sequence). The CDR3 runs to 14 residues. CDR3 residues: CASSTSGSPYEQYF. DNA of the CDR3: TGTGCCAGCAGCACCTCGGGATCCCCCTACGAGCAGTACTTC.

The sample holds many counts of this clonotype. Here the CDR3 DNA reads TGCGCCAGCACCAGGACTAGCGGGGCTCAAGAGACCCAGTACTTC. Its protein is CASTRTSGAQETQYF. The chain couples TRBV5-1 to TRBJ2-5; TRBD2 agrees at 12 bases. This CDR3 region has 15 residues. Germline V gene data show CDR1 as SGHRS and CDR2 as YFSETQ. Unmatched junction bases numbered 5, after V lost 6 bases and J lost 2 bases.

This clonotype was seen at least ten times. CDR3 sequence: CSARSGTPKETQYF. CDR3 DNA: TGCAGTGCTAGATCCGGGACCCCTAAAGAGACCCAGTACTTC. V and J are TRBV20-1 and TRBJ2-5, with D perhaps TRBD1 or TRBD2 (5 bases each). There are 14 residues in the CDR3. Deletions cut 2 bases from V and 3 bases from J, with 13 bases between. CDR1 is DFQATT, CDR2 SNEGSKA, per germline (reference sequence).

In its sample, this clonotype was seen many times. V and J are TRBV5-1 and TRBJ2-3; 7 positions match TRBD2. Trimming took 6 bases from V and 4 from J; bases not matched to a gene: 11. Germline V gene lookup returns CDR1 SGHRS and CDR2 YFSETQ. There are 15 residues in the CDR3. As DNA, the CDR3 is TGCGCCAGCAATCCGAGCGGGGCGGGAGCAGATACGCAGTATTTT. Its protein product is CASNPSGAGADTQYF.

The chain employs TRBV20-1 and TRBJ1-2; TRBD1 agrees at 12 bases. Germline CDR1 and CDR2: DFQATT and SNEGSKA (reference sequence). Unmatched junction bases numbered 5, after V lost 0 bases and J lost 6 bases. The CDR3 loop spans 15 amino acids. Here the CDR3 reads CSAREGDRGRNGYTF. The CDR3 DNA follows: TGCAGTGCTAGAGAAGGGGACAGGGGGCGAAATGGCTACACCTTC.

This clonotype was found many times. This rearrangement joins TRBV4-1 to TRBJ1-1; D unclear. The length of the CDR3 is 15 residues. The germline gives CDR1 MGHRA, CDR2 YSYEKL. The V end lost 1 base, the J end lost 0 bases, and 9 bases lay between the germline ends. This chain's CDR3 is CASSQAGEMNTEAFF. The DNA of the CDR3 is TGCGCCAGCAGCCAAGCTGGGGAGATGAACACTGAAGCTTTCTTT.

The chain joins TRBV6-2 or TRBV6-3 to TRBJ1-5; D perhaps matches TRBD1 (5 bases). Germline V gene sequence: CDR1 MNHEY, CDR2 SVGEGT. Trimming removed 2 bases at V and 5 bases at J, with 16 bases between. The CDR3 runs 16 residues. CDR3 bases: TGTGCCAGCAGTTACCGCATCCGGGACCCCGATCAGCCCCAGCATTTT. Translating it yields CASSYRIRDPDQPQHF.

This clonotype was seen repeatedly, ten times or more. The chain combines TRBV20-1 with TRBJ1-4, with unresolved D. V lost 5 bases, J lost 8 bases, and 18 bases lay in between. The CDR3 contains 14 residues. In germline, CDR1 is DFQATT, CDR2 SNEGSKA (reference sequence). The CDR3 region is CSAASQLGAEKLFF. DNA of the CDR3: TGCAGTGCTGCGTCTCAATTGGGTGCCGAAAAACTGTTTTTT.

The chain employs TRBV29-1 and TRBJ1-1, with 7 positions matching TRBD1. The germline V gene encodes CDR1 SQVTM and CDR2 ANQGSEA. CDR3 size: 11 residues. Losses at the gene ends were 4 bases for V and 4 bases for J; bases not matched to a gene: 0. DNA for the CDR3: TGCAGCGTTGGGACAGGCACTGAAGCTTTCTTT. Translation gives CSVGTGTEAFF.

There are many counts of this clonotype. V and J are TRBV10-3 and TRBJ2-2, with 8 bases fitting TRBD2. The CDR3 has 16 residues. V dropped 11 bases and J dropped 0; count of bases not matched to a gene: 11. Germline CDR1 ENHRY, CDR2 SYGVKD. The CDR3 sequence is CAAGLSGGPNTGELFF. In DNA form, the CDR3 reads TGTGCCGCCGGACTAAGCGGGGGACCGAACACCGGGGAGCTGTTTTTT.